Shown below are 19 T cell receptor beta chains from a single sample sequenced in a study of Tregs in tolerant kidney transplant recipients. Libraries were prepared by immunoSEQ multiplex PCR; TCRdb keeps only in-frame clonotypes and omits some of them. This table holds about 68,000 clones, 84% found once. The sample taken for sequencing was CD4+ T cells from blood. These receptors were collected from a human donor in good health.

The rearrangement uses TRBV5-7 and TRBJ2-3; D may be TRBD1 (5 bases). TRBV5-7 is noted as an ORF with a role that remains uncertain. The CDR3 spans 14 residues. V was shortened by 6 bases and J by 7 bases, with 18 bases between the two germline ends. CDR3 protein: CASTQDRVYNTQYF. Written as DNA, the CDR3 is TGTGCCAGCACCCAAGACAGAGTCTATAATACGCAGTATTTT.

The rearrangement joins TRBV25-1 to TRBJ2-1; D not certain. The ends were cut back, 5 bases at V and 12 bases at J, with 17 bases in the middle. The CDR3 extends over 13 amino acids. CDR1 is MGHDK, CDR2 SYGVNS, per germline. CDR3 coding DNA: TGTGCCAGCAGTACCTATGGGCCTTCGCGGCAGTTCTTC. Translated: CASSTYGPSRQFF.

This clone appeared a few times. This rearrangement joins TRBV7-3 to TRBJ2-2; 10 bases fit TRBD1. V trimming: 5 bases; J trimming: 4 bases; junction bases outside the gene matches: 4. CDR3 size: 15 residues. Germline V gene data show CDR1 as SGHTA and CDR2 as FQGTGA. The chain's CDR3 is CASSPRTGGTGELFF. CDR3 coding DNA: TGTGCCAGCAGCCCCCGGACAGGGGGCACCGGGGAGCTGTTTTTT.

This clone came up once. The CDR3 DNA is TGTGCCAGTAGTATCGAGGGGACTAGTCTAGGCACAGATACGCAGTATTTT. It yields the protein CASSIEGTSLGTDTQYF. The gene calls are TRBV19 and TRBJ2-3; 8 bases are a match to TRBD2. V shed 3 bases and J 1 base; nucleotides not matched to a gene: 9. Germline lookup yields CDR1 LNHDA and CDR2 SQIVND (reference sequence). There are 17 residues in the CDR3.

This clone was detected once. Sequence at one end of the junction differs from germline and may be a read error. CDR3 DNA: TGTGCCAGCATTGAATGGCGACAGGGGGCGGGCTACACCTTC. The encoded protein is CASIEWRQGAGYTF. The J gene is TRBJ1-2, the V gene TRBV2; 10 bases are a match to TRBD1. The CDR3 runs 14 residues. Germline-derived CDR1 and CDR2 are SNHLY and FYNNEI.

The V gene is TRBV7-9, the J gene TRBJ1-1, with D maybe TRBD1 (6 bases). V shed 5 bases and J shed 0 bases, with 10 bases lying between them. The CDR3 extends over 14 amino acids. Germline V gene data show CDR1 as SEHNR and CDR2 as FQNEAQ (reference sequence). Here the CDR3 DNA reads TGTGCCAGCAGCACGTACAGGGTGAACACTGAAGCTTTCTTT. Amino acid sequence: CASSTYRVNTEAFF.

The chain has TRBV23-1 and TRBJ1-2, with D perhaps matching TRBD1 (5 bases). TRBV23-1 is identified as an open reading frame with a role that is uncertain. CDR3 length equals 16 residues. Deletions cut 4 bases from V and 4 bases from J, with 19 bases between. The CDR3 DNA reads TGCGCCAGCAGTCCCGGGACCCCAGGGCGGGGCTATGGCTACACCTTC. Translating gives CASSPGTPGRGYGYTF.

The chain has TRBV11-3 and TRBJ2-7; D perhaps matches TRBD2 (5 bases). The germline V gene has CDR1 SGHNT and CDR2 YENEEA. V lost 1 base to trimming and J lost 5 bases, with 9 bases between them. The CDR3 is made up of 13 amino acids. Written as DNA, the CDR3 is TGTGCCAGCAGCTTAGTACGGCGGGACGAGCAGTACTTC. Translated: CASSLVRRDEQYF. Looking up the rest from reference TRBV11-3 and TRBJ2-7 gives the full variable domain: EAGVVQSPRYKIIEKKQPVAFWCNPISGHNTLYWYLQNLGQGPELLIRYENEEAVDDSQLPKDRFSAERLKGVDSTLKIQPAELGDSAVYLCASSLVRRDEQYFGPGTRLTVT.

CDR3 residues: CASRGVGGTQETQYF. For the CDR3, the DNA is TGTGCCAGCAGGGGAGTTGGGGGGACCCAAGAGACCCAGTACTTC. V is TRBV7-9 and J is TRBJ2-5, with TRBD2 as a possible D gene (6 bases). The CDR3 is made up of 15 amino acids. V lost 6 bases to trimming and J lost 1 base, with 15 bases between them. Germline-derived CDR1 and CDR2 are SEHNR and FQNEAQ (reference sequence).

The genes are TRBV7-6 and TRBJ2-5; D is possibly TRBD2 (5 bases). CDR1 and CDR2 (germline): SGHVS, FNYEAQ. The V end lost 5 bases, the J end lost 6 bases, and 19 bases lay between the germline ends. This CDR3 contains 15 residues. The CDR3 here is CASSRGAEEWQTQYF. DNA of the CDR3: TGTGCCAGCAGCAGAGGAGCGGAGGAGTGGCAGACCCAGTACTTC.

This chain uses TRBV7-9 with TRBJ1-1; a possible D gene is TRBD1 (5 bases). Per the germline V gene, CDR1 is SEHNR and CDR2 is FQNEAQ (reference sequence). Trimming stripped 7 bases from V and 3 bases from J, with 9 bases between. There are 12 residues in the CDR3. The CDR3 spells CASTGLHTEAFF. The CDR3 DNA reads TGTGCCAGCACAGGGCTGCACACTGAAGCTTTCTTT.

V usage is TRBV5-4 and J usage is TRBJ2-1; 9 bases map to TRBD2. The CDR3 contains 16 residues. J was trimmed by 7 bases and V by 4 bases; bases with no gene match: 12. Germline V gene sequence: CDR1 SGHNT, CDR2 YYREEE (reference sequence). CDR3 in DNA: TGTGCCAGCAGCCAAGCGGCTAGGCGGGAGGGGAATGAGCAGTTCTTC. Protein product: CASSQAARREGNEQFF.

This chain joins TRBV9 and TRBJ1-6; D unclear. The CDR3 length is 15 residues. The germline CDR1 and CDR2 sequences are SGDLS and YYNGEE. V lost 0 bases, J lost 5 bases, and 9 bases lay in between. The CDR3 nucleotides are TGTGCCAGCAGCGTAGGTCCTACCGATAATTCACCCCTCCACTTT. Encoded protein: CASSVGPTDNSPLHF. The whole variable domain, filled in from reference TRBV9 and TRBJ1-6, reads DSGVTQTPKHLITATGQRVTLRCSPRSGDLSVYWYQQSLDQGLQFLIQYYNGEERAKGNILERFSAQQFPDLHSELNLSSLELGDSALYFCASSVGPTDNSPLHFGNGTRLTVT.

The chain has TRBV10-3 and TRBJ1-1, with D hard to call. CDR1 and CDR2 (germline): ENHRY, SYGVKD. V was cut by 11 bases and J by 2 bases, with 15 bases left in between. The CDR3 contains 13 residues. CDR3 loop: CAVRRGSNTEAFF. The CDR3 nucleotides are TGTGCCGTTAGACGGGGTTCTAACACTGAAGCTTTCTTT.

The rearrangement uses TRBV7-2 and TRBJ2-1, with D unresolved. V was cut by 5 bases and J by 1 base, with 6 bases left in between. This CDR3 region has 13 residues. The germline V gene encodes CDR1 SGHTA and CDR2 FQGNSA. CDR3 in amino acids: CASSTNSYNEQFF. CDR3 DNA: TGTGCCAGCAGCACTAATTCCTACAATGAGCAGTTCTTC.

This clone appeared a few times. The CDR3 loop is CASSPHTGLYTGELFF. CDR3 nucleotides: TGTGCCAGCAGTCCGCATACAGGACTGTACACCGGGGAGCTGTTTTTT. V and J are TRBV27 and TRBJ2-2, with D perhaps TRBD1 or TRBD2 (5 bases each). CDR3 length: 16 amino acids. V was cut by 5 bases and J by 3 bases, with 16 bases left in between. Germline CDR1 MNHEY, CDR2 SMNVEV (reference sequence).

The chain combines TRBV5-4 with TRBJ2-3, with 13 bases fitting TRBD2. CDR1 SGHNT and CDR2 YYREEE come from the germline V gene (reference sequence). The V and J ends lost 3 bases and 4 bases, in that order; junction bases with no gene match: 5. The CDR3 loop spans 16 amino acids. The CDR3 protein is CASSSGLAGAADTQYF. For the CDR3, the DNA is TGTGCCAGCAGCTCCGGACTAGCGGGAGCGGCAGATACGCAGTATTTT.

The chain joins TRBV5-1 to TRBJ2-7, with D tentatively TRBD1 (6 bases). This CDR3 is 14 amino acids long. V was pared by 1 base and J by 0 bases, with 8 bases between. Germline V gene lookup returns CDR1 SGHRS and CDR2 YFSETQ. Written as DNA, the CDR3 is TGCGCCAGCAGCTTGATCAGGGGCTCCTACGAGCAGTACTTC. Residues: CASSLIRGSYEQYF.

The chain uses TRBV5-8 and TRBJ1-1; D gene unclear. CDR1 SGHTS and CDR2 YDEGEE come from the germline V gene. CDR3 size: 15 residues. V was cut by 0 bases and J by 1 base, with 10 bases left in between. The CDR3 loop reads CASSLVGLGNTEAFF. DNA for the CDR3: TGTGCCAGCAGCTTGGTAGGCCTTGGGAACACTGAAGCTTTCTTT.